The 6 T cell receptor beta chains in this list originate from one sample, sequenced in a study of shared clonotypes between healthy human individuals. Clones were read by immunoSEQ multiplex PCR, and TCRdb kept only the in-frame ones, dropping some. The sample holds approximately 640,000 clones, around 90% seen once. What was sequenced was memory CD8+ T cells from PBMCs. Subset described: CD45RO+ cells pooled with CCR7-negative TemRA cells. The receptors were sampled from a man aged 18 to 29 in good health. Some clones in this sample may be carry-over from other donors' samples.

The V call is TRBV7-8, the J call TRBJ2-1; TRBD1 matches 11 bases. V lost 5 bases and J lost 9; bases outside the gene matches: 9. The CDR3 has 15 amino acids. From germline, CDR1 is SGHVS and CDR2 FQNEAQ. This chain's CDR3 is CASSHRTGGIGEQFF. For the CDR3, the DNA is TGTGCCAGCAGCCACCGGACAGGGGGCATTGGTGAGCAGTTCTTC.

This clone appeared a single time. V is TRBV5-6 and J is TRBJ1-1; no clear D. CDR3 size: 13 residues. CDR1 SGHDT and CDR2 YYEEEE come from the germline V gene. The germline V and J ends were trimmed by 1 base and 1 base, with 5 bases remaining between them. The DNA for the CDR3 is TGTGCCAGCAGCTTGAAGGGGAACACTGAAGCTTTCTTT. Residues: CASSLKGNTEAFF.

The chain joins TRBV7-9 to TRBJ2-1; 7 bases are a match to TRBD2. The trim removed 5 bases at V and 7 bases at J, leaving 8 bases unmatched. The CDR3 runs to 14 residues. CDR1 and CDR2 (germline): SEHNR, FQNEAQ (reference sequence). The chain's CDR3 is CASSGRGSGNEQFF. As DNA, the CDR3 is TGTGCCAGCAGCGGCCGCGGGAGCGGGAATGAGCAGTTCTTC.

The chain employs TRBV5-6 and TRBJ1-1; D is perhaps TRBD1 (5 bases). Trimming took 5 bases from V and 2 from J, leaving 19 bases between them. Germline CDR1 SGHDT, CDR2 YYEEEE. The CDR3 extends over 16 amino acids. The CDR3 here is CASSPAGGGANTEAFF. DNA of the CDR3: TGTGCCAGCAGTCCCGCAGGCGGAGGGGCCAACACTGAAGCTTTCTTT.

The genes are TRBV6-5 and TRBJ2-7; unclear D gene. The germline CDR1 and CDR2 sequences are MNHEY and SVGAGI. The length of the CDR3 is 11 residues. The V and J ends lost 7 bases and 0 bases respectively, with 4 bases between them. CDR3 loop: CASNDSYEQYF. Written as DNA, the CDR3 is TGTGCCAGCAACGACTCCTACGAGCAGTACTTC.

The chain joins TRBV28 to TRBJ2-7; D not certain. The CDR3 consists of 13 residues. V was clipped by 3 bases and J by 1 base, with 7 bases between them. The germline CDR1 and CDR2 sequences are MDHEN and SYDVKM. Here the CDR3 reads CASSFSVSYEQYF. The CDR3 bases are TGTGCCAGCAGTTTTTCTGTTTCCTACGAGCAGTACTTC.